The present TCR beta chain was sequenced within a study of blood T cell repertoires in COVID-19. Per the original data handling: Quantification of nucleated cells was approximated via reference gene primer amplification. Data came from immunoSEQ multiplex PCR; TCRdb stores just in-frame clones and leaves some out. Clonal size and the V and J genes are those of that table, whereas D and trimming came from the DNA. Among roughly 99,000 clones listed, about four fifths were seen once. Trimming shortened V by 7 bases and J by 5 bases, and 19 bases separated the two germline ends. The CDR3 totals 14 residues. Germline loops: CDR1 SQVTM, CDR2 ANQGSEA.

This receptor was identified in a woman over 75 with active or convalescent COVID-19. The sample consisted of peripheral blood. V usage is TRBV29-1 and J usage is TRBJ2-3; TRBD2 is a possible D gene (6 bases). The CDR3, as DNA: TGCAGCGGGTCGAGGGGAGGTGGATTAGATACGCAGTATTTT. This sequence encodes CSGSRGGGLDTQYF.